This T cell receptor beta chain was obtained from a study of blood T cell repertoires in COVID-19 (dated by TCRdb to about 2020). Describing the broader study: Samples from collaborators originated in the United States, Italy and Spain and spanned both the acute and convalescent phases of COVID-19. Deeply sampled blood TCRbeta repertoires from subjects exposed to, actively infected with, or recovered from COVID-19 were included in the dataset. The repertoires were released in a freely available public database meant as a resource for research on the immune response to SARS-CoV-2. The samples were drawn from the first 160 participants of the ongoing ImmuneRACE study and from some 1,300 subjects provided by 6 global collaborators. Where available, HLA class I and class II types were obtained from metadata supplied by the sample provider rather than from assay-based typing. The material from the prospective study consisted of cDNA or gDNA derived from T cells, B-cell-depleted T cells, or PBMCs. The sample metadata nearly always contained a de-identified subject ID, COVID-19 status, age in years and sex.

Participants in the prospective study were enrolled through a virtual design, were aged 18 to 89 years, and lived in about two dozen United States geographic areas. In the prospective study, participants were assigned to cohorts based on the clinical history participants reported in a screening survey and a study questionnaire. Recovered participants in ImmuneRACE Cohort 3 were defined by two consecutive negative NP/OP PCR tests, clearance by a healthcare professional, or resolution of symptoms. In the prospective study, whole blood, serum and a nasopharyngeal or oropharyngeal swab were collected from each participant by mobile phlebotomists. Participants in the prospective study had the option to provide additional blood draws and questionnaires over a roughly 2-month period. Before DNA extraction, prospective study blood samples were shipped either frozen or at room temperature. Comment on this clone: Its antigen is currently not known. No base quality information exists; no much larger clone differs at one position.

Counted from cysteine to phenylalanine, this CDR3 has 15 amino acids. Only CDR3 DNA is held: 45 bases, read in frame from base 1. The junction carries 21 bases between V and J, which are trimmed by 4 bases and 9 bases respectively. CDR1 and CDR2, looked up from the germline V gene (reference sequence), are LGHDT and YNNKEL. TCRbeta CDR3 regions were amplified from genomic DNA using the immunoSEQ Assay, a bias-controlled multiplex PCR. Processing in the source paper ran as follows. The number of nucleated cells in each sample was estimated from the amplification of reference gene primers within the assay. To quantify the absolute abundance of each unique TCRbeta CDR3 rearrangement, sequence reads were collapsed and filtered. For each sample, productive Simpson clonality was calculated as the square root of Simpson's diversity index over productive rearrangements. TCRdb stores this immuneACCESS table with in-frame sequences only. Part of the clones is absent; in the studies checked, under half of the shortfall reflects unresolved V genes, and no reason is known for the rest. That table gives V, J and clone size, and the DNA gave D and trimming. Recorded for this sample are approximately 200,000 clones; 70% to 85% of them occurred a single time. Approximately 3% of the sample belongs to the ten largest clones.

Study-wide findings and limitations: The amount of clinical and demographic metadata varied by source and participant and was provided uncurated.

This receptor was obtained from a woman in her 30s who had recovered from COVID-19. The sample taken for sequencing was PBMCs or T cells enriched from blood (not recorded which). The rearrangement joined TRBV3-1 (or the pseudogene TRBV3-2) to TRBJ2-5; the best D guess is TRBD1, with 5 bases matching. The CDR3: CASSPQGSVWSAQYF. At the DNA level, the sequence is TGTGCCAGCAGCCCCCAGGGCTCCGTATGGTCGGCCCAGTACTTC.